The 15 T cell receptor beta chains in this list originate from one sample, sequenced in a study of cytomegalovirus exposure and HLA in healthy donors. PCR was performed using 60 Vbeta and 13 Jbeta primers. Assay used: immunoSEQ multiplex PCR; TCRdb lists only in-frame clones, some missing. The table includes 150,000 to 200,000 clones, 75% to 80% detected once. The sample taken for sequencing was PBMCs. The receptors come from a woman in her thirties in good health and CMV-seropositive.

The chain carries TRBV7-2 and TRBJ1-2; no clear D. The CDR3 has 14 amino acids. In germline, CDR1 is SGHTA, CDR2 FQGNSA. V lost 1 base and J 0 bases, leaving 6 bases between the germline ends. CDR3 in amino acids: CASSLGTANYGYTF. The CDR3 DNA reads TGTGCCAGCAGCTTAGGAACAGCTAACTATGGCTACACCTTC.

The gene calls are TRBV7-9 and TRBJ2-1; 9 bases are shared with TRBD1. The ends lost 5 bases at V and 9 bases at J; junction bases unmatched: 11. This CDR3 region has 15 residues. Germline V gives CDR1 SEHNR, CDR2 FQNEAQ (reference sequence). DNA for the CDR3: TGTGCCAGCAGCACTCCGGGACAGGGCAACGCTGAGCAGTTCTTC. It yields the protein CASSTPGQGNAEQFF.

This clone appeared a few times. The chain links TRBV28 to TRBJ2-3; D remains ambiguous. The V end was cut by 5 bases, the J end by 3 bases, with 6 bases between. CDR1 MDHEN and CDR2 SYDVKM come from the germline V gene. The CDR3 covers 12 residues. The chain's CDR3 is CASSTRTDTQYF. The DNA of the CDR3 is TGTGCCAGCAGTACTCGGACAGATACGCAGTATTTT. Complete variable domain (other parts from reference TRBV28 and TRBJ2-3): DVKVTQSSRYLVKRTGEKVFLECVQDMDHENMFWYRQDPGLGLRLIYFSYDVKMKEKGDIPEGYSVSREKKERFSLILESASTNQTSMYLCASSTRTDTQYFGPGTRLTVL.

V usage is TRBV20-1 and J usage is TRBJ2-2; D perhaps matches TRBD1 (5 bases). The CDR3 has 11 residues. Trimming removed 1 base from V and 8 bases from J, with 5 bases in between. Germline CDR1 and CDR2: DFQATT and SNEGSKA (reference sequence). Here the CDR3 DNA reads TGCAGTGCTAGAGCAGGGGGGGAGCTGTTTTTT. Encoded protein: CSARAGGELFF.

The chain links TRBV5-1 to TRBJ2-1; 10 bases map to TRBD2. Germline trimming cut 3 bases from V and 9 bases from J; bases unmatched to any gene: 15. CDR3 size: 17 residues. From germline, CDR1 is SGHRS and CDR2 YFSETQ. As DNA, the CDR3 is TGCGCCAGCAGCTGGACGAGCGGGAGGGGGTTGGGTCTTGAGCAGTTCTTC. Translating gives CASSWTSGRGLGLEQFF.

The gene calls are TRBV19 and TRBJ1-4; D is undetermined. V was cut by 3 bases and J by 1 base, with 9 bases left in between. The germline gives CDR1 LNHDA, CDR2 SQIVND (reference sequence). This CDR3 region has 15 residues. The CDR3 nucleotides read TGTGCCAGTAGTATTTCGGGTGGAACTAATGAAAAACTGTTTTTT. Translated: CASSISGGTNEKLFF.

The chain recombines TRBV27 with TRBJ2-6; 7 bases line up with TRBD1. The germline gives CDR1 MNHEY, CDR2 SMNVEV (reference sequence). This CDR3 is built from 16 residues. Germline trimming cut 4 bases from V and 4 bases from J; bases unmatched to any gene: 7. This CDR3 reads CASSSNRGTGANVLTF. The DNA of the CDR3 is TGTGCCAGCAGTTCGAACAGGGGTACGGGGGCCAACGTCCTGACTTTC.

The genes are TRBV4-1 and TRBJ1-5; maybe TRBD1 (6 bases). Trimming removed 5 bases from V and 1 base from J, with 12 bases in between. From germline, CDR1 is MGHRA and CDR2 YSYEKL. This CDR3 has 15 residues. The CDR3 is CASSDRSGSNQPQHF. The CDR3 region has the DNA TGCGCCAGCAGCGACAGGAGCGGCAGCAATCAGCCCCAGCATTTT.

CDR3 nucleotide sequence: TGTGCCAGCAGTCCCCAGGGGGCCGTGAATCAGCCCCAGCATTTT. Its protein product is CASSPQGAVNQPQHF. This rearrangement joins TRBV28 to TRBJ1-5, with 8 nucleotides matching TRBD1. The V gene's germline CDR1 is MDHEN and CDR2 SYDVKM. V trimming: 5 bases; J trimming: 4 bases; junction bases outside the gene matches: 7. The CDR3 spans 15 residues. The full variable domain, its missing parts supplied by reference TRBV28 and TRBJ1-5, is DVKVTQSSRYLVKRTGEKVFLECVQDMDHENMFWYRQDPGLGLRLIYFSYDVKMKEKGDIPEGYSVSREKKERFSLILESASTNQTSMYLCASSPQGAVNQPQHFGDGTRLSIL.

CDR3 protein: CAISDNNSYEQYF. Here the CDR3 DNA reads TGTGCCATCAGTGACAACAACTCCTACGAGCAGTACTTC. The J gene is TRBJ2-7, the V gene TRBV10-3; D is unclear. With 3 bases removed from V and 0 bases from J, the gap between germline ends came to 6 bases. There are 13 residues in the CDR3. Germline V gene lookup returns CDR1 ENHRY and CDR2 SYGVKD.

V usage is TRBV6-1 and J usage is TRBJ1-5, with 9 bases aligning to TRBD1. Germline CDR1 is MNHNS and CDR2 is SASEGT. CDR3 length equals 13 residues. V lost 5 bases and J lost 7; bases outside the gene matches: 3. The CDR3 reads CASSWTGAQPQHF. In DNA form, the CDR3 reads TGTGCCAGCAGTTGGACAGGGGCCCAGCCCCAGCATTTT.

This clone turned up a few times. The gene calls are TRBV7-9 and TRBJ1-2, with D unclear. Trimming stripped 3 bases from V and 8 bases from J, with 13 bases between. This CDR3 comprises 13 residues. Looked up from germline, CDR1 is SEHNR and CDR2 is FQNEAQ (reference sequence). Written as DNA, the CDR3 is TGTGCCAGCAGCTTGCAAGAGGTTGGGGGCTACACCTTC. Residues: CASSLQEVGGYTF.

The chain carries TRBV7-8 and TRBJ1-2; 10 bases are shared with TRBD1. The J segment lost 2 bases and the V segment lost 3 bases, leaving 9 bases of the junction unmatched. The CDR3 runs to 17 residues. CDR1 SGHVS and CDR2 FQNEAQ come from the germline V gene. CDR3 in DNA: TGTGCCAGCAGCTTGACAGGGGGCGCGGTGGGCAACTATGGCTACACCTTC. This sequence encodes CASSLTGGAVGNYGYTF.

The chain combines TRBV10-3 with TRBJ1-2; TRBD1 aligns across 9 bases. With V trimmed by 0 bases and J by 7 bases, 6 bases remained unmatched. CDR1 ENHRY and CDR2 SYGVKD come from the germline V gene. CDR3 length equals 15 residues. The CDR3 nucleotides are TGTGCCATCAGTGAGTCCCCGGACAGGGGTCCTGGCTACACCTTC. Protein: CAISESPDRGPGYTF.

CDR3 protein: CASGTGLQETQYF. CDR3 coding DNA: TGCGCCAGCGGGACAGGATTACAAGAGACCCAGTACTTC. V gene TRBV5-1 combines with J gene TRBJ2-5; 8 bases map to TRBD1. CDR1 is SGHRS and CDR2 is YFSETQ in the germline V gene. CDR3 length: 13 residues. J was trimmed by 2 bases and V by 7 bases; bases with no gene match: 4.